This T cell receptor beta chain was identified during a study of blood T cell repertoires in COVID-19. The table came from immunoSEQ multiplex PCR; TCRdb's copy has only in-frame clones and leaves some out. This sample has fewer than 300,000 clones, with around nine tenths found just once. V shed 4 bases and J shed 7 bases, with 11 bases lying between them. Germline lookup yields CDR1 MDHEN and CDR2 SYDVKM. The CDR3 spans 12 residues. Individuals drawn from under 30 US areas were about 18 to 100 years old. For recovered donors of Cohort 3, there were two negative PCRs, clearance, or symptom resolution.

J is TRBJ2-7 and V is TRBV28, with D hard to call. What was sequenced was PBMCs or T cells enriched from blood (not recorded which). The TCR sequence derives from a woman in her 30s who had recovered from COVID-19. CDR3 nucleotide sequence: TGTGCCAGCAGTTCCTCCCTGCGGGAGCAGTACTTC. Protein product: CASSSSLREQYF.